This T cell receptor (beta chain) was documented in a study of shared clonotypes between healthy human individuals. On the study more broadly: Donors, aged 18 to 49, were a couple of women and a few men.

The protocol was immunoSEQ multiplex PCR, while the TCRdb copy is restricted to in-frame clones and leaves out a portion. This sample has about 520,000 clones, with around four fifths found just once. The study drew its donors from healthy HIV-negative adults without recent acute infections or vaccinations. The study, taken as a whole, reports: Researchers sampled blood only, noting tissue repertoires likely differ.

As to this clone: No antigen is known for it.

The source material was PBMCs. This clonotype was sampled from a middle-aged woman in good health. Some clones in this sample may be carry-over from other donors' samples.

Here the CDR3 DNA reads TGCGCCAGCAGCTTGGGGGCTAGCGGCTCCTACGAGCAGTACTTC. Amino acids: CASSLGASGSYEQYF. V usage is TRBV5-1 and J usage is TRBJ2-7; 7 positions match TRBD2. Germline V lookup: CDR1 SGHRS, CDR2 YFSETQ. The CDR3 runs to 15 residues. V trimming: 0 bases; J trimming: 0 bases; junction bases outside the gene matches: 3. The entire variable domain, with the rest obtained from reference TRBV5-1 and TRBJ2-7, is as follows: KAGVTQTPRYLIKTRGQQVTLSCSPISGHRSVSWYQQTPGQGLQFLFEYFSETQRNKGNFPGRFSGRQFSNSRSEMNVSTLELGDSALYLCASSLGASGSYEQYFGPGTRLTVT.